The rows below give T cell receptor beta chains drawn from one sample of a study of cytomegalovirus exposure and HLA in healthy donors. Sequencing used immunoSEQ multiplex PCR; TCRdb keeps in-frame clones, though not all of them. This table holds 95,000 to 150,000 clones. The sequenced sample was PBMCs. These receptors all stem from a man between 18 and 29 years old in good health and CMV-seronegative. The CDR3 runs from the conserved cysteine through the conserved F or W. The D gene is left open where the match is weak.

cdr3_length | j_call | v_call | d_call | cdr3_aa | cdr3_nt
15 | TRBJ2-1 | TRBV18 | - | CASSPDVGRSNEQFF | TGTGCCAGCTCACCCGATGTTGGCAGGTCCAATGAGCAGTTCTTC
14 | TRBJ2-2 | TRBV7-8 | - | CASSPRRVTGELFF | TGTGCCAGCAGCCCGAGGCGGGTAACCGGGGAGCTGTTTTTT
13 | TRBJ1-1 | TRBV6-1 | - | CASSDQLNTEAFF | TGTGCCAGCAGTGACCAATTGAACACTGAAGCTTTCTTT
13 | TRBJ1-1 | TRBV7-8 | - | CASSVQPNTEAFF | TGTGCCAGCAGTGTACAGCCGAACACTGAAGCTTTCTTT
14 | TRBJ2-1 | TRBV15 | TRBD2 | CATSILAGYNEQFF | TGTGCCACCAGCATACTAGCGGGATACAATGAGCAGTTCTTC
15 | TRBJ1-5 | TRBV4-2 | - | CASSRSGDSNQPQHF | TGTGCCAGCAGTCGATCAGGGGATAGCAATCAGCCCCAGCATTTT
12 | TRBJ2-7 | TRBV29-1 | TRBD2 | CSAGGEANEQYF | TGCAGCGCCGGGGGGGAAGCCAACGAGCAGTACTTC
16 | TRBJ1-6 | TRBV6-4 | - | CASSETGFSNNSPLHF | TGTGCCAGCAGTGAGACAGGATTCTCTAATAATTCACCCCTCCACTTT
16 | TRBJ2-1 | TRBV10-1 | TRBD2 | CASSVGTSGLGNEQFF | TGCGCCAGCAGTGTAGGGACTAGCGGACTCGGTAATGAGCAGTTCTTC
14 | TRBJ1-1 | TRBV11-2 | - | CASSFGLMNTEAFF | TGTGCCAGCAGCTTCGGACTGATGAACACTGAAGCTTTCTTT
15 | TRBJ2-5 | TRBV6-5 | TRBD1 | CASSSLTGAGETQYF | TGTGCCAGCAGCTCCCTGACAGGGGCGGGTGAGACCCAGTACTTC
15 | TRBJ2-7 | TRBV2 | TRBD2 | CASSRLAGGPHEQYF | TGTGCCAGCAGCCGCTTAGCGGGAGGGCCCCACGAGCAGTACTTC
13 | TRBJ2-1 | TRBV28 | TRBD1 | CASRTGLRNEQFF | TGTGCCAGCCGGACAGGGTTAAGAAATGAGCAGTTCTTC
15 | TRBJ1-4 | TRBV4-1 | TRBD1 | CASSQEGQSNEKLFF | TGCGCCAGCAGCCAGGAGGGACAGAGTAATGAAAAACTGTTTTTT
15 | TRBJ2-5 | TRBV6-1 | TRBD1 | CASSPQGAAGWTQYF | TGTGCCAGCAGTCCTCAGGGGGCCGCCGGATGGACCCAGTACTTC
17 | TRBJ2-7 | TRBV5-1 | TRBD1 | CASSGLPTGVGYYEQYF | TGCGCCAGCAGCGGCCTACCCACAGGGGTGGGGTACTACGAGCAGTACTTC
13 | TRBJ2-7 | TRBV5-1 | - | CASSGDIAYEQYF | TGCGCCAGCAGCGGGGACATAGCCTACGAGCAGTACTTC
14 | TRBJ2-7 | TRBV28 | TRBD2 | CASSPGGRSYEQYF | TGTGCCAGCAGCCCGGGGGGTCGCTCCTACGAGCAGTACTTC
12 | TRBJ2-1 | TRBV5-6 | - | CATRTLEREQFF | TGTGCCACCAGGACCTTGGAGCGTGAGCAGTTCTTC
14 | TRBJ2-2 | TRBV5-4 | - | CASSWDWNTGELFF | TGTGCCAGCAGCTGGGACTGGAACACCGGGGAGCTGTTTTTT
16 | TRBJ2-7 | TRBV5-4 | TRBD1 | CASSSVPGQGNYEQYF | TGTGCCAGCAGCTCCGTCCCGGGACAGGGAAACTACGAGCAGTACTTC
16 | TRBJ1-3 | TRBV7-9 | - | CASSPRQEISGNTIYF | TGTGCCAGCAGCCCGAGACAGGAAATCTCTGGAAACACCATATATTTT
13 | TRBJ2-1 | TRBV11-2 | - | CASSHTGLGEQFF | TGTGCCAGCAGCCATACAGGGCTAGGTGAGCAGTTCTTC
16 | TRBJ2-7 | TRBV5-6 | TRBD2 | CASSLGSGGSSYEQYF | TGTGCCAGCAGCCTAGGATCCGGGGGGAGCTCCTACGAGCAGTACTTC
14 | TRBJ1-4 | TRBV4-1 | - | CASSQDLLYEKLFF | TGCGCCAGCAGCCAAGACCTTCTGTATGAAAAACTGTTTTTT
14 | TRBJ2-5 | TRBV5-1 | TRBD2 | CASSRRLAQETQYF | TGCGCCAGCAGCAGGAGACTAGCGCAAGAGACCCAGTACTTC
13 | TRBJ2-2 | TRBV19 | - | CASSIVRGGELFF | TGTGCCAGTAGTATAGTAAGGGGCGGGGAGCTGTTTTTT
17 | TRBJ2-6 | TRBV27 | TRBD1 | CASSFVTGAAGANVLTF | TGTGCCAGCAGTTTCGTCACAGGGGCGGCTGGGGCCAACGTCCTGACTTTC
13 | TRBJ2-2 | TRBV30 | TRBD1 | CALDRANTGELFF | TGTGCCTTGGACAGGGCGAACACCGGGGAGCTGTTTTTT
16 | TRBJ1-3 | TRBV30 | - | CAWARGGSKSGNTIYF | TGTGCCTGGGCAAGGGGGGGAAGTAAGAGTGGAAACACCATATATTTT
12 | TRBJ1-5 | TRBV6-1 | - | CASSLGAQPQHF | TGTGCCAGCAGTTTAGGGGCGCAGCCCCAGCATTTT
16 | TRBJ1-2 | TRBV10-3 | TRBD1 | CAISEGGTGLIYGYTF | TGTGCCATCAGTGAGGGGGGGACAGGGTTGATCTATGGCTACACCTTC
14 | TRBJ2-7 | TRBV6-1 | TRBD2 | CASSESGGSNEQYF | TGTGCCAGCAGTGAAAGTGGCGGGAGCAACGAGCAGTACTTC
15 | TRBJ2-7 | TRBV21-1 | - | CASSGDGGLSYEQYF | TGTGCCAGCAGCGGAGACGGAGGTCTCTCCTACGAGCAGTACTTC
14 | TRBJ2-1 | TRBV28 | - | CASSFGQAYNEQFF | TGTGCCAGCAGTTTCGGTCAGGCCTACAATGAGCAGTTCTTC
13 | TRBJ1-5 | TRBV19 | - | CASSAAVNQPQHF | TGTGCCAGTAGTGCGGCAGTCAATCAGCCCCAGCATTTT
16 | TRBJ2-7 | TRBV5-1 | TRBD1 | CASSLLVGTAIYEQYF | TGCGCCAGCAGCCTACTAGTTGGGACAGCTATCTACGAGCAGTACTTC
14 | TRBJ2-7 | TRBV30 | - | CAWSSQPGSYEQYF | TGTGCCTGGAGTTCCCAACCGGGCTCCTACGAGCAGTACTTC
16 | TRBJ1-4 | TRBV12-2 | - | CASRFGRQGCNEKLFF | TGTGCAAGTCGCTTCGGTAGACAGGGTTGTAATGAAAAACTGTTTTTT
14 | TRBJ2-2 | TRBV10-2 | TRBD2 | CAVPHGGAGGELFF | TGCGCCGTCCCCCACGGGGGGGCCGGCGGGGAGCTGTTTTTT
11 | TRBJ1-1 | TRBV30 | - | CAWSLGTEAFF | TGTGCCTGGAGTCTCGGGACTGAAGCTTTCTTT
18 | TRBJ1-2 | TRBV18 | TRBD1 | CASSITPGDRGGNYGYTF | TGTGCCAGCTCCATCACCCCGGGAGACAGGGGGGGAAACTATGGCTACACCTTC
11 | TRBJ1-1 | TRBV5-1 | - | CAILLTTEAFF | TGCGCCATCTTGCTGACAACTGAAGCTTTCTTT
16 | TRBJ2-7 | TRBV4-2 | - | CASSQDPARSSYEQYF | TGTGCCAGCAGCCAAGATCCAGCCCGGAGCTCCTACGAGCAGTACTTC